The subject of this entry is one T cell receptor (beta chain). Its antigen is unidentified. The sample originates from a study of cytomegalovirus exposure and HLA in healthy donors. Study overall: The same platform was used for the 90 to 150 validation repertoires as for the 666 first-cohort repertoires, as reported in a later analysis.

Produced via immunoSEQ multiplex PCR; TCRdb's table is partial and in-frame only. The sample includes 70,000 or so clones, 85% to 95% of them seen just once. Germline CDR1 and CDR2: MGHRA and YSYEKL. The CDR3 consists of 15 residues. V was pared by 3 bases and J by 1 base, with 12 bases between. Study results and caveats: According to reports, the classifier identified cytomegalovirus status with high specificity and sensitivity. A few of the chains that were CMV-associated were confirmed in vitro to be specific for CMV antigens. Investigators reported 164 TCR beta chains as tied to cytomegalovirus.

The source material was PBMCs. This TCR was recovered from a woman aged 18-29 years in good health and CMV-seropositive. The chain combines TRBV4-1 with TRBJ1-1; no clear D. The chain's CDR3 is CASSQSGEGNTEAFF. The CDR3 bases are TGCGCCAGCAGCCAGTCTGGGGAGGGGAACACTGAAGCTTTCTTT.